What follows is one TCR beta chain and its context. The antigen is undetermined. Alongside a J-beta primer mix, a sample-barcoded 5' primer served in a second PCR lasting about 6 to 12 cycles. One entry per CDR3 protein, called by TCRdb with MiXCR from the 5' RACE reads. The sample includes around 700,000 distinct CDR3 sequences, 20% to 25% seen only once; the top ten take more than 7.5%. The sample originates from a study of blood T cells in healthy people across ages. Study-wide points: Researchers deemed the diversity estimates from one million T cells underestimates.

The CDR3 length is 14 residues. CDR1 is LGHNA and CDR2 is YSLEER in the germline V gene. These same data were also listed under a study on T cells of mothers and their children.

This sequence was found in a boy younger than 18 in good health. Source material: blood. V gene TRBV4-3 combines with J gene TRBJ2-1, with 8 bases fitting TRBD1. The J call is doubtful: the DNA matches TRBJ2-7 better. DNA for the CDR3: TGCGCCAGCAGCCACGGGACAGGTAACTACGAGCAGTACTTC. Translating gives CASSHGTGNYEQYF.